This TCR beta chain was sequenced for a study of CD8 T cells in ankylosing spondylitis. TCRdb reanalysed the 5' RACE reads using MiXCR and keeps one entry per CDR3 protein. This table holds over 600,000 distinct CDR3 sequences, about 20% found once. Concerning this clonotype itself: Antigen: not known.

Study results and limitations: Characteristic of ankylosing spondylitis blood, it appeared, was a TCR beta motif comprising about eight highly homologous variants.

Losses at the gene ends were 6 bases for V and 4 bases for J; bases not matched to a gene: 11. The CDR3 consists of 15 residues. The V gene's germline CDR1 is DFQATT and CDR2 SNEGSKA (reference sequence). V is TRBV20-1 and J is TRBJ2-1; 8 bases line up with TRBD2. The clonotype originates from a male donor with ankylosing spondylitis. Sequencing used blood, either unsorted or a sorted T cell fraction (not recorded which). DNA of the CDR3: TGCAGTGCGGAGAGCGGGAGTAAGATGTACAATGAGCAGTTCTTC. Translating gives CSAESGSKMYNEQFF.